This T cell receptor (beta chain) was sequenced for a study of cytotoxic CD8 clonotypes in ibrutinib-treated CLL. The protocol was immunoSEQ multiplex PCR, while the TCRdb copy is restricted to in-frame clones and leaves out a portion. The data hold over 200,000 clones, with roughly three quarters observed a single time. The CDR3 is made up of 15 amino acids. Germline CDR1 reads SGDLS; CDR2 reads YYNGEE. V lost 3 bases and J lost 6, with 13 bases in between. This clone was counted only a few times. J is TRBJ1-6 and V is TRBV9; D is unresolved. The receptor was isolated from a human donor with chronic lymphocytic leukemia. Material: PBMCs, obtained after 12 months of ibrutinib treatment. The CDR3 reads CASSAQTISNSPLHF. In nucleotides, the CDR3 is TGTGCCAGCAGCGCCCAGACGATCAGTAATTCACCCCTCCACTTT.